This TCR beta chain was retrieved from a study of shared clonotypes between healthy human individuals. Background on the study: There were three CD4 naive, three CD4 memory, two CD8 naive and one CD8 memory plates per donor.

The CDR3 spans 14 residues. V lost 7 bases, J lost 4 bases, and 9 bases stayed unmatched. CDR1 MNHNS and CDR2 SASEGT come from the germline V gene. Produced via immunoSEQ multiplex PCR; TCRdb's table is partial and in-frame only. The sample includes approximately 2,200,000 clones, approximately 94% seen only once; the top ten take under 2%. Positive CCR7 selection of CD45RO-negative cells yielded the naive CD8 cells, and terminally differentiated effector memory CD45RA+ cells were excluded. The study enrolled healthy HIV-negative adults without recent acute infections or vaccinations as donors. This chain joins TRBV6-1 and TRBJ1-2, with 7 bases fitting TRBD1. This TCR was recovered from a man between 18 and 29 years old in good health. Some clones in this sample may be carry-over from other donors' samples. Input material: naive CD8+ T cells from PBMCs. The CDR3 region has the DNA TGTGCCAGCACCCAGACAGGGTTAGTCTATGGCTACACCTTC. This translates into CASTQTGLVYGYTF.